This entry concerns a single T cell receptor (beta chain). Profiling relied on immunoSEQ multiplex PCR, and the TCRdb table lists in-frame clones only, not all of them. The repertoire holds approximately 230,000 clones, approximately 90% seen once, with roughly 3% in the top ten. The data originate from a study of blood T cell repertoires in COVID-19. Across the whole study: In each case, the material was cDNA or gDNA derived from T cells, B-cell-depleted T cells, or PBMCs.

Trimming took 8 bases from V and 9 from J; bases not matched to a gene: 15. CDR3 length: 15 residues. CDR1 is MGHDK and CDR2 is SYGVNS in the germline V gene. Sequenced input: peripheral blood. V gene TRBV25-1 combines with J gene TRBJ2-1; 8 bases agree with TRBD2. The TCR originated in a young man with active or convalescent COVID-19. DNA for the CDR3: TGTGCCAGCTCTCTCGGCGGTAGCGGGAAGGCTGAGCAGTTCTTC. Translated: CASSLGGSGKAEQFF.